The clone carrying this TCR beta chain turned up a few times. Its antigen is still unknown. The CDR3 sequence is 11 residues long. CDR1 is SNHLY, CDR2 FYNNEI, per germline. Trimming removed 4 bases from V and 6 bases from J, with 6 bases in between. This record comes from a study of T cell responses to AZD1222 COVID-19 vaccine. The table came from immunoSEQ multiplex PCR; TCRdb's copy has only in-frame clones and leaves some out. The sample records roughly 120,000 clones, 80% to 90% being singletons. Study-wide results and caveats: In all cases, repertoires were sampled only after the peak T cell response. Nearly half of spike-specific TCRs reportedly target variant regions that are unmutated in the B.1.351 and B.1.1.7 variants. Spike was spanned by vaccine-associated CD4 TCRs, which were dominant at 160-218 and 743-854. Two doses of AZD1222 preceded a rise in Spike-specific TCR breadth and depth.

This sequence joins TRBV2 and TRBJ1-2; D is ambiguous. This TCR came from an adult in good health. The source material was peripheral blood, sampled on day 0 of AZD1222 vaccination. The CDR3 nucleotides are TGTGCCAGCAGTGTAGTCCATGGCTACACCTTC. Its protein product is CASSVVHGYTF.